Each of the 22 T cell receptor beta chains below was sequenced from the same sample in a study of neurological immune-mediated disorders. TCRdb re-derived calls from the 5' RACE reads in MiXCR, one entry per CDR3 protein. This table has around 15,000 distinct CDR3 sequences, roughly 15% appearing once. The sequenced sample was PBMCs. The receptors were sampled from a man in his 60s with HTLV-1-associated myelopathy (HAM/TSP).

This clonotype was seen at least ten times. The genes are TRBV7-3 and TRBJ2-2; D might be TRBD1 (5 bases). CDR1 is SGHTA, CDR2 FQGTGA, per germline. The V end lost 2 bases, the J end lost 3 bases, and 13 bases lay between the germline ends. CDR3 length: 16 residues. The CDR3 region is CASSLVGRVYTGELFF. CDR3 DNA sequence: TGTGCCAGCAGCTTAGTGGGCAGGGTCTACACCGGGGAGCTGTTTTTT. The variable domain in full, with the rest retrieved from reference TRBV7-3 and TRBJ2-2, is GAGVSQTPSNKVTEKGKYVELRCDPISGHTALYWYRQSLGQGPEFLIYFQGTGAADDSGLPNDRFFAVRPEGSVSTLKIQRTERGDSAVYLCASSLVGRVYTGELFFGEGSRLTVL.

In this sample, this clonotype turned up many times. The chain employs TRBV28 and TRBJ2-1; no reliable D call. Deletions cut 7 bases from V and 1 base from J, with 11 bases between. The CDR3 is 14 residues long. Germline CDR1 and CDR2: MDHEN and SYDVKM. CDR3 in DNA: TGTGCCAGCAAGGCACAGACATCCTACAATGAGCAGTTCTTC. Its translation: CASKAQTSYNEQFF. Full variable domain (outside the CDR3, taken from reference TRBV28 and TRBJ2-1): DVKVTQSSRYLVKRTGEKVFLECVQDMDHENMFWYRQDPGLGLRLIYFSYDVKMKEKGDIPEGYSVSREKKERFSLILESASTNQTSMYLCASKAQTSYNEQFFGPGTRLTVL.

This clonotype occurred a few times. The V and J genes are TRBV30 and TRBJ1-5, with a weak D call TRBD1 (5 bases). The CDR3 is made up of 14 amino acids. Trimming cost V 5 bases and J 6 bases, with 17 bases left between them. Germline CDR1 is GTSNPN and CDR2 is SVGIG (reference sequence). The CDR3 region has the DNA TGTGCCTGGGACCGTGGGCAGGGTCGTCAGCCCCAGCATTTT. This codes for CAWDRGQGRQPQHF.

Ten or more counts support this clonotype. CDR3 loop: CASSDGTSGGRAEQFF. CDR3 sequence (DNA): TGTGCCAGCAGTGACGGGACTAGCGGGGGGCGGGCTGAGCAGTTCTTC. J is TRBJ2-1 and V is TRBV6-2 or TRBV6-3; 15 bases align to TRBD2. V dropped 5 bases and J dropped 9; count of bases not matched to a gene: 8. The CDR3 is 16 amino acids. Germline lookup yields CDR1 MNHEY and CDR2 SVGEGT.

Concerning this clonotype itself: One end of the junction does not line up with germline, which may come from a read error. The chain has TRBV29-1 and TRBJ2-7; D is tentatively TRBD1 or TRBD2 (6 bases each). CDR3 length: 11 residues. In germline, CDR1 is SQVTM, CDR2 ANQGSEA. CDR3 in DNA: TGCAGCGTTGAGGGGGGCCACGAGAAGTATTTC. Translated: CSVEGGHEKYF.

This clonotype has at least ten counts. The V call is TRBV12-3 or TRBV12-4, the J call TRBJ2-5, with no clear D. The length of the CDR3 is 14 residues. The V end was cut by 5 bases, the J end by 1 base, with 11 bases between. In DNA form, the CDR3 reads TGTGCCAGCAGTCGGACCGGTATCCAAGAGACCCAGTACTTC. It yields the protein CASSRTGIQETQYF.

This clonotype was recorded at least ten times. The gene calls are TRBV12-3 or TRBV12-4 and TRBJ2-1; D may correspond to TRBD1 or TRBD2 (5 bases each). Trimming removed 6 bases from V and 7 bases from J, with 13 bases in between. The CDR3 is 13 amino acids. The CDR3 reads CASSLGVKNEQFF. Here the CDR3 DNA reads TGTGCCAGCAGCTTGGGGGTTAAGAATGAGCAGTTCTTC.

This clonotype was seen a few times. The V gene is TRBV7-2, the J gene TRBJ1-5; D uncertain. The CDR3 covers 12 residues. Trimming took 5 bases from V and 14 from J, leaving 16 bases between them. The V gene's germline CDR1 is SGHTA and CDR2 FQGNSA. The CDR3 here is CASSGVGKAKHF. The DNA of the CDR3 is TGTGCCAGCAGCGGGGTGGGGAAGGCCAAGCATTTT.

This clonotype appeared many times. The chain links TRBV7-2 to TRBJ1-6, with D possibly matching TRBD1 (6 bases). V was pared by 5 bases and J by 7 bases, with 15 bases between. The V gene's germline CDR1 is SGHTA and CDR2 FQGNSA. The CDR3 contains 15 residues. The CDR3 loop reads CASSVQGTVNSPLHF. The CDR3 nucleotides read TGTGCCAGCAGCGTACAGGGTACAGTGAATTCACCCCTCCACTTT.

In this sample, this clonotype turned up many times. The V call is TRBV7-2, the J call TRBJ1-2, with D unresolved. The CDR3 has 15 amino acids. With 8 bases removed from V and 6 bases from J, the gap between germline ends came to 22 bases. Per the germline V gene, CDR1 is SGHTA and CDR2 is FQGNSA. The CDR3 region is CASCPSRTLSNGYTF. In nucleotides, the CDR3 is TGTGCCAGCTGCCCATCTCGGACTCTCTCAAATGGCTACACCTTC.

This clonotype has a count of ten or more. The chain couples TRBV25-1 to TRBJ2-3; 9 positions match TRBD2. The germline gives CDR1 MGHDK, CDR2 SYGVNS. V gave up 6 bases and J gave up 4 bases; unmatched junction bases: 8. The CDR3 runs 15 residues. CDR3 DNA: TGTGCCAGCAGCCCTCCAGCGGGGGGAGCAGATACGCAGTATTTT. Its protein is CASSPPAGGADTQYF. The variable domain in full, completed from reference TRBV25-1 and TRBJ2-3, reads EADIYQTPRYLVIGTGKKITLECSQTMGHDKMYWYQQDPGMELHLIHYSYGVNSTEKGDLSSESTVSRIRTEHFPLTLESARPSHTSQYLCASSPPAGGADTQYFGPGTRLTVL.

This clonotype has a single count. Germline is not matched at one junction end, which may reflect a read error. V is TRBV5-5 and J is TRBJ1-2; D is possibly TRBD1 (5 bases). The germline CDR1 and CDR2 sequences are SGHKS and YYEKEE (reference sequence). This CDR3 has 15 amino acids. CDR3 nucleotide sequence: TGTGCCAGCAGCTTGGTGACAGCCCAGAGATATGACTACACCTTC. Its translation: CASSLVTAQRYDYTF. The complete variable domain, with remaining parts taken from reference TRBV5-5 and TRBJ1-2, reads DAGVTQSPTHLIKTRGQQVTLRCSPISGHKSVSWYQQVLGQGPQFIFQYYEKEERGRGNFPDRFSARQFPNYSSELNVNALLLGDSALYLCASSLVTAQRYDYTFGSGTRLTVV.

At least ten counts were recorded for this clonotype. The rearrangement uses TRBV20-1 and TRBJ2-5; D is perhaps TRBD2 (7 bases). Germline V gene data show CDR1 as DFQATT and CDR2 as SNEGSKA (reference sequence). This CDR3 is built from 15 residues. V gave up 1 base and J gave up 5 bases, with 17 bases separating them. CDR3 sequence reads: CSARVFGGGGETQYF. The CDR3 region has the DNA TGCAGTGCTAGAGTTTTCGGGGGAGGGGGGGAGACCCAGTACTTC.

The chain links TRBV20-1 to TRBJ2-5, with 9 positions matching TRBD1. Germline-derived CDR1 and CDR2 are DFQATT and SNEGSKA (reference sequence). This CDR3 is built from 11 residues. V shed 6 bases, J shed 12 bases, and the junction held 8 bases outside the gene matches. The CDR3 sequence: CSAPRQGVEYF. The CDR3 DNA is TGCAGTGCACCCCGACAGGGGGTCGAGTACTTC.

Ten or more counts support this clonotype. This chain uses TRBV27 with TRBJ2-7, with TRBD2 identical over 13 bases. V shed 5 bases and J 2 bases; nucleotides not matched to a gene: 6. The germline CDR1 and CDR2 sequences are MNHEY and SMNVEV (reference sequence). The CDR3 is 16 residues long. CDR3 protein: CASSPGTSGAPYEQYF. Written as DNA, the CDR3 is TGTGCCAGCAGTCCAGGGACTAGCGGGGCCCCCTACGAGCAGTACTTC.

The J gene is TRBJ1-1, the V gene TRBV7-8; D is undetermined. The germline V and J ends were trimmed by 1 base and 11 bases, with 11 bases remaining between them. Germline V gene sequence: CDR1 SGHVS, CDR2 FQNEAQ. The CDR3 contains 12 residues. The DNA of the CDR3 is TGTGCCAGCAGCTTAGTGGGAGGCTCCGCTTTCTTT. It yields the protein CASSLVGGSAFF.

This clonotype has a count of ten or more. J is TRBJ2-3 and V is TRBV7-2; TRBD1 is a possible D gene (5 bases). V lost 1 base to trimming and J lost 3 bases, with 11 bases between them. The CDR3 runs to 15 residues. Germline V CDR1 and CDR2: SGHTA, FQGNSA. The chain's CDR3 is CASSLVGLGTDTQYF. The CDR3 nucleotides are TGTGCCAGCAGCTTAGTGGGGCTAGGAACAGATACGCAGTATTTT.

This clonotype was detected ten times or more. The chain combines TRBV4-2 with TRBJ2-7, with 9 bases matching TRBD2. The CDR3 length is 15 residues. The V segment lost 3 bases and the J segment 2 bases; nucleotides outside the gene matches: 5. CDR1 and CDR2 (germline): LGHNA, YNFKEQ. CDR3 in DNA: TGTGCCAGCAGCCAGGAGTCTAGCGGGGCCTACGAGCAGTACTTC. It yields the protein CASSQESSGAYEQYF.

The sample holds many counts of this clonotype. The chain employs TRBV15 and TRBJ1-3; D is unresolved. The germline V and J ends were trimmed by 0 bases and 0 bases, with 18 bases remaining between them. Germline CDR1 reads LNHNV; CDR2 reads YYDKDF (reference sequence). The CDR3 has 19 amino acids. CDR3 loop: CATSRDGRMVASSGNTIYF. CDR3 coding DNA: TGTGCCACCAGCAGAGATGGCCGTATGGTAGCATCCTCTGGAAACACCATATATTTT.

This clonotype was detected ten times or more. V usage is TRBV18 and J usage is TRBJ1-1; D is ambiguous. The CDR3 has 13 residues. The V gene lost 1 base and the J gene lost 6 bases, with 9 bases spanning the gap. Germline V lookup: CDR1 KGHSH, CDR2 LQKENI. The CDR3 bases are TGTGCCAGCTCACCACTGCGGGGTTCTGAAGCTTTCTTT. Its translation: CASSPLRGSEAFF.

This clonotype is medium-sized in the sample. The J gene is TRBJ2-2, the V gene TRBV5-1; D ambiguous. The V end lost 5 bases, the J end lost 1 base, and 12 bases lay between the germline ends. The CDR3 length is 15 residues. The germline gives CDR1 SGHRS, CDR2 YFSETQ. The CDR3 sequence is CASRPGPENTGELFF. In DNA, the CDR3 is TGCGCCAGCAGGCCCGGGCCGGAGAACACCGGGGAGCTGTTTTTT.

At least ten counts were recorded for this clonotype. This sequence joins TRBV7-3 and TRBJ1-1; D remains unclear. CDR3 length: 13 residues. V lost 5 bases and J 1 base, leaving 8 bases between the germline ends. Germline assignment: CDR1 SGHTA and CDR2 FQGTGA. The CDR3 bases are TGTGCCAGCAGCACGTATAAGAACACTGAAGCTTTCTTT. It is translated as CASSTYKNTEAFF.